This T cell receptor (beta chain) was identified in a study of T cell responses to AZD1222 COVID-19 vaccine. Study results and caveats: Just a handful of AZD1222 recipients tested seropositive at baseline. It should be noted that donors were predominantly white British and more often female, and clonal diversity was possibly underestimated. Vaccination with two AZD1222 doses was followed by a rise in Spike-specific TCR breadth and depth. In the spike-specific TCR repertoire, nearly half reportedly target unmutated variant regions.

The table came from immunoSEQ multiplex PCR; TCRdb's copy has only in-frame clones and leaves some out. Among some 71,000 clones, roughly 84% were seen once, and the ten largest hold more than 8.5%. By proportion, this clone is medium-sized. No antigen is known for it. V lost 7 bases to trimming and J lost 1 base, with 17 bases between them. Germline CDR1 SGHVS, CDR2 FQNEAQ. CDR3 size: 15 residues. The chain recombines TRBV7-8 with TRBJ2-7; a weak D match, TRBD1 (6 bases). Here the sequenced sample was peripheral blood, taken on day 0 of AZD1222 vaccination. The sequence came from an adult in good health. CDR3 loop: CASKPNQGPSYEQYF. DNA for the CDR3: TGTGCCAGCAAACCCAACCAGGGGCCTTCCTACGAGCAGTACTTC. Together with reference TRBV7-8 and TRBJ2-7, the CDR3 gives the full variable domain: GAGVSQSPRYKVAKRGQDVALRCDPISGHVSLFWYQQALGQGPEFLTYFQNEAQLDKSGLPSDRFFAERPEGSVSTLKIQRTQQEDSAVYLCASKPNQGPSYEQYFGPGTRLTVT.